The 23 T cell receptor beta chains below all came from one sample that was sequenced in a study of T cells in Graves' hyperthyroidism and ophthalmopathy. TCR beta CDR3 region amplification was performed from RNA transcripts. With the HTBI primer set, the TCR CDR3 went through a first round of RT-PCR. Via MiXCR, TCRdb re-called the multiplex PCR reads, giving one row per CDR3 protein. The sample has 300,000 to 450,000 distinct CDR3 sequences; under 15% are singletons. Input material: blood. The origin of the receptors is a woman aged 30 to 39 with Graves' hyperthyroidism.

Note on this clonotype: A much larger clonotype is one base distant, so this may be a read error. CDR3 nucleotide sequence: TGTGCCACCAGTGCCCCGAGAGCGGGAGATACGCAGTATTTT. Translated: CATSAPRAGDTQYF. V usage is TRBV24-1 and J usage is TRBJ2-3; perhaps TRBD2 as D (6 bases). Germline CDR1 is KGHDR and CDR2 is SFDVKD. This CDR3 contains 14 residues. Trimming removed 5 bases from V and 5 bases from J, with 13 bases in between.

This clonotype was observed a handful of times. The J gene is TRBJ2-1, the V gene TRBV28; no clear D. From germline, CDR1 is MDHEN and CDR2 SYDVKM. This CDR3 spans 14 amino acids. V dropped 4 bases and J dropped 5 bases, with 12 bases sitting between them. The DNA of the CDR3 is TGTGCCAGCAGTTCCCCCCTGCGTAACAATGAGCAGTTCTTC. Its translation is CASSSPLRNNEQFF.

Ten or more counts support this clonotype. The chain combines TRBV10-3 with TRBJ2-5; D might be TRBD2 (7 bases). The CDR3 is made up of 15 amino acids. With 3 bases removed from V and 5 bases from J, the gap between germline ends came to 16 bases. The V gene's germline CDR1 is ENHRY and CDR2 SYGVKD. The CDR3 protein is CAISDRGRARETQYF. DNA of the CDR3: TGTGCCATCAGTGATAGGGGGAGGGCCCGGGAGACCCAGTACTTC.

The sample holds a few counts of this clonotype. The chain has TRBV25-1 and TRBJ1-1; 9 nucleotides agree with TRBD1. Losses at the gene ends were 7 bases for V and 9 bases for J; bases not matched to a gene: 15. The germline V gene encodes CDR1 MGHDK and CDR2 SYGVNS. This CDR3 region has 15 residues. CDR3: CASTRAGQGYSQAFF. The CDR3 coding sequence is TGTGCCAGCACGCGTGCCGGACAGGGGTATTCACAAGCTTTCTTT.

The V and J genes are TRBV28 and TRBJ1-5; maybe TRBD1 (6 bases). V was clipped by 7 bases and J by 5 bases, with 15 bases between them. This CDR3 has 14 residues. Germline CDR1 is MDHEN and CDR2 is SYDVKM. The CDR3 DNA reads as TGTGCCAGCACCGTACAGGGAAATTATCAGCCCCAGCATTTT. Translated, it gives CASTVQGNYQPQHF.

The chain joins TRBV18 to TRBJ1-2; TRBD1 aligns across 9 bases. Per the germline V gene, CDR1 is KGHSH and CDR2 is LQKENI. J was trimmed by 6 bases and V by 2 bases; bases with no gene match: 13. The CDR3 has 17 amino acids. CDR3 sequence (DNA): TGTGCCAGCTCACCAACACAGGGGGCCCCTGTTGACGATGGCTACACCTTC. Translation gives CASSPTQGAPVDDGYTF.

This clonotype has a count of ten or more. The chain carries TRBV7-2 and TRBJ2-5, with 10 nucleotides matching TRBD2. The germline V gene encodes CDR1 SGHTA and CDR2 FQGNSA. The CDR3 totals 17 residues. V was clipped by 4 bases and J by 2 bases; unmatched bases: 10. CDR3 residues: CASSSLPGLARQETQYF. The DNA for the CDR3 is TGTGCCAGCAGCTCGCTCCCGGGACTAGCGCGTCAAGAGACCCAGTACTTC.

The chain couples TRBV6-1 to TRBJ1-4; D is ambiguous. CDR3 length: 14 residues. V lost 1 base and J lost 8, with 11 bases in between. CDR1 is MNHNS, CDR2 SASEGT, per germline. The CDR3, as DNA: TGTGCCAGCAGTGAAGTCTGGGCGGAGGAAAAACTGTTTTTT. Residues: CASSEVWAEEKLFF.

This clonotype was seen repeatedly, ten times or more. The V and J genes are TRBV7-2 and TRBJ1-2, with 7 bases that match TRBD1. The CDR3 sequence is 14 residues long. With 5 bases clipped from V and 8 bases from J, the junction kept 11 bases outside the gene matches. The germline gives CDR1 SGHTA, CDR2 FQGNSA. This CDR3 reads CASSIRQGEGGYTF. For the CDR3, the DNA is TGTGCCAGCAGCATCCGACAGGGTGAAGGCGGCTACACCTTC. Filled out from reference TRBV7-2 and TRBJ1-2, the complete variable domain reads GAGVSQSPSNKVTEKGKDVELRCDPISGHTALYWYRQSLGQGLEFLIYFQGNSAPDKSGLPSDRFSAERTGGSVSTLTIQRTQQEDSAVYLCASSIRQGEGGYTFGSGTRLTVV.

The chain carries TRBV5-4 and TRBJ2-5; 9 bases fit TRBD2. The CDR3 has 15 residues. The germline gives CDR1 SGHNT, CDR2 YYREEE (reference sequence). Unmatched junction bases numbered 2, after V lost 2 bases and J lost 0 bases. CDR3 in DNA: TGTGCCAGCAGCTTCAGCGGGAGGTACCAAGAGACCCAGTACTTC. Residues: CASSFSGRYQETQYF.

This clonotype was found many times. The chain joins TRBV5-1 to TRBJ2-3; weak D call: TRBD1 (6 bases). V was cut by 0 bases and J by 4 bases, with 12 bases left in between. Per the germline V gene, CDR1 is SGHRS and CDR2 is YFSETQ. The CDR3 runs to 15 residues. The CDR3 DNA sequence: TGCGCCAGCAGCTTGGTACAGGGCGAGGCAGATACGCAGTATTTT. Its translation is CASSLVQGEADTQYF.

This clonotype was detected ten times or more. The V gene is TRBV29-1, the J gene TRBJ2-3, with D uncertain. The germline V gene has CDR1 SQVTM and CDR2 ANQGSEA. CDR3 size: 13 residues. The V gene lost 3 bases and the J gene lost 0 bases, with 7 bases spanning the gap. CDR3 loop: CSVDRQSTDTQYF. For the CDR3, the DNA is TGCAGCGTTGATCGCCAGAGCACAGATACGCAGTATTTT.

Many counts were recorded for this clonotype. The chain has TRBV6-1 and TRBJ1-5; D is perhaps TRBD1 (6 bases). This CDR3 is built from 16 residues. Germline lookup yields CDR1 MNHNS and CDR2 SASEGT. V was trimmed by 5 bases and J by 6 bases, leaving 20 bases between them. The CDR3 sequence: CASSPETGRGAQPQHF. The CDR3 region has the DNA TGTGCCAGCAGTCCCGAAACAGGGCGAGGGGCTCAGCCCCAGCATTTT.

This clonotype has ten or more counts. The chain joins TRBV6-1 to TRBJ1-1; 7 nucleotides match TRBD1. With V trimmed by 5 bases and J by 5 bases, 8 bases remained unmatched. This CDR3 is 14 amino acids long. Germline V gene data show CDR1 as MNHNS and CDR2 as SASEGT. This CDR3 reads CASSLNQGGTEAFF. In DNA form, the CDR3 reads TGTGCCAGCAGTTTGAATCAGGGGGGGACTGAAGCTTTCTTT.

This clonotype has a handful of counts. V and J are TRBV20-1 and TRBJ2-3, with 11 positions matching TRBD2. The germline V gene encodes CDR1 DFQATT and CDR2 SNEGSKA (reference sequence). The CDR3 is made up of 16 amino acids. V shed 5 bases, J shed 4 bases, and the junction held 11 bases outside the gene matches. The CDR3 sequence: CSADQLSGRAPDTQYF. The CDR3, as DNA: TGCAGTGCTGATCAACTTAGCGGGAGGGCCCCAGATACGCAGTATTTT.

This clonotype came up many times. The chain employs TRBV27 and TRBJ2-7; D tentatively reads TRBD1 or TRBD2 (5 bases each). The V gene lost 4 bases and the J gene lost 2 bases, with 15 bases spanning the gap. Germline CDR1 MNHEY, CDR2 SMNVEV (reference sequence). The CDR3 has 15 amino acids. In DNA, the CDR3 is TGTGCCAGCAGTTCCCGAGGGACCGGCACCTACGAGCAGTACTTC. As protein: CASSSRGTGTYEQYF.

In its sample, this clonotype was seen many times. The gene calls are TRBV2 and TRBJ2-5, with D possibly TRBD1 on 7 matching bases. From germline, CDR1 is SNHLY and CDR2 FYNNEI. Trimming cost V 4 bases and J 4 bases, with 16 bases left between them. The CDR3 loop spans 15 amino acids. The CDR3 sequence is CASSALRGESETQYF. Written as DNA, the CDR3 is TGTGCCAGCAGTGCCCTCAGGGGGGAGTCAGAGACCCAGTACTTC.

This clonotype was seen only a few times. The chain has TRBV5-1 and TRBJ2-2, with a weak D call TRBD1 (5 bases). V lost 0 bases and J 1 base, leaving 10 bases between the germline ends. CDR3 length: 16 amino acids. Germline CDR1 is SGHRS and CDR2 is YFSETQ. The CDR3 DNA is TGCGCCAGCAGCTTGGAGAGCCAGGGGAACACCGGGGAGCTGTTTTTT. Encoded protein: CASSLESQGNTGELFF. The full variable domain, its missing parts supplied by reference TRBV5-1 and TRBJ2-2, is KAGVTQTPRYLIKTRGQQVTLSCSPISGHRSVSWYQQTPGQGLQFLFEYFSETQRNKGNFPGRFSGRQFSNSRSEMNVSTLELGDSALYLCASSLESQGNTGELFFGEGSRLTVL.

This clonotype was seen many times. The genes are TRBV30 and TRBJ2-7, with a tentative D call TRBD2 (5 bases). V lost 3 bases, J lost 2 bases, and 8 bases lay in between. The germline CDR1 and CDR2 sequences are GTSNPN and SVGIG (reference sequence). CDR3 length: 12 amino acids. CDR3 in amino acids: CAWSPGAYEQYF. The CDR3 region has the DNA TGTGCCTGGAGCCCCGGGGCCTACGAGCAGTACTTC. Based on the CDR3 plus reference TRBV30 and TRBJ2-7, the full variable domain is SQTIHQWPATLVQPVGSPLSLECTVEGTSNPNLYWYRQAAGRGLQLLFYSVGIGQISSEVPQNLSASRPQDRQFILSSKKLLLSDSGFYLCAWSPGAYEQYFGPGTRLTVT.

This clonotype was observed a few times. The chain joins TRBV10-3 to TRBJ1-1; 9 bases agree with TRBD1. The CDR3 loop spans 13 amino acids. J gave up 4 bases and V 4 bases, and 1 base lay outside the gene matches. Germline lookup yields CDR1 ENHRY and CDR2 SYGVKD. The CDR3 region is CAISADRGTEAFF. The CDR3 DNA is TGTGCCATCAGTGCGGACAGGGGCACTGAAGCTTTCTTT.

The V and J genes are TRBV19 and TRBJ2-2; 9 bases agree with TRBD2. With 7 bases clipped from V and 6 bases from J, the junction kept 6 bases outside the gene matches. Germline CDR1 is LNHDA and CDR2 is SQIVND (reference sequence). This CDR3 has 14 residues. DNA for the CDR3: TGTGCCAGTATGGGGACTAGCTTCCCCGGGGAGCTGTTTTTT. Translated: CASMGTSFPGELFF. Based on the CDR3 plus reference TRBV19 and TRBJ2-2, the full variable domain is DGGITQSPKYLFRKEGQNVTLSCEQNLNHDAMYWYRQDPGQGLRLIYYSQIVNDFQKGDIAEGYSVSREKKESFPLTVTSAQKNPTAFYLCASMGTSFPGELFFGEGSRLTVL.

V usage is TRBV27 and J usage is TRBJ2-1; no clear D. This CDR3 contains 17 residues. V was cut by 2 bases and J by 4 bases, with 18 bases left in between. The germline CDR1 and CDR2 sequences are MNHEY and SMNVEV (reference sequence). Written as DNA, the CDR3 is TGTGCCAGCAGTTTAACTACTGCCGCCCGAACTTACAATGAGCAGTTCTTC. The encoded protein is CASSLTTAARTYNEQFF.

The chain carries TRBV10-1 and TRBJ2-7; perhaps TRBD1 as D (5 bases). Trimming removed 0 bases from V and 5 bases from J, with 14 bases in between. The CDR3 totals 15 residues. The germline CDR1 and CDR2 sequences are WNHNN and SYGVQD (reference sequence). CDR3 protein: CASSESTTGHDEQYF. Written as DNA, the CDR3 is TGCGCCAGCAGTGAGTCGACGACCGGACACGACGAGCAGTACTTC.